These 10 T cell receptor beta chains came from one sample sequenced in a study of blood T cell repertoires in COVID-19. This table comes from immunoSEQ multiplex PCR, and its TCRdb copy is limited to in-frame clones, with some not included. This table has about 40,000 clones, 85% to 90% appearing once. Specimen: peripheral blood. Source of these receptors: a man aged 65 to 85 with acute or convalescent COVID-19.

This clone came up once. The chain carries TRBV6-1 and TRBJ2-6, with D possibly matching TRBD2 (6 bases). Trimming took 0 bases from V and 2 from J, leaving 8 bases between them. The CDR3 covers 16 residues. Germline assignment: CDR1 MNHNS and CDR2 SASEGT. CDR3 residues: CASSEAGRAGANVLTF. The CDR3 DNA follows: TGTGCCAGCAGTGAAGCCGGGAGAGCTGGGGCCAACGTCCTGACTTTC.

The gene calls are TRBV3-1 (or the pseudogene TRBV3-2) and TRBJ2-7; possible D gene TRBD2, 5 bases. Germline CDR1 and CDR2: LGHDT and YNNKEL (reference sequence). The CDR3 is 16 residues long. V shed 5 bases and J shed 7 bases, with 24 bases lying between them. The CDR3, as DNA: TGTGCCAGCAGCTCGGGATACAGTTTTAATACCGGGGAGCAGTACTTC. Its protein product is CASSSGYSFNTGEQYF.

The CDR3 spells CAISGDRGTEKLFF. The DNA of the CDR3 is TGTGCCATCAGTGGCGACAGGGGAACTGAAAAACTGTTTTTT. V gene TRBV10-3 combines with J gene TRBJ1-4; 8 nucleotides agree with TRBD1. The V gene's germline CDR1 is ENHRY and CDR2 SYGVKD. The CDR3 is made up of 14 amino acids. The V and J ends lost 4 bases and 7 bases, in that order; junction bases with no gene match: 5.

This chain connects TRBV5-1 to TRBJ2-4; tentative D call: TRBD2 (6 bases). This CDR3 is 16 amino acids long. Germline V CDR1 and CDR2: SGHRS, YFSETQ. V was shortened by 2 bases and J by 4 bases, with 16 bases between the two germline ends. The CDR3 DNA is TGCGCCAGCAGCTTTGTTGGAGGGGCCCCAAAAAACATTCAGTACTTC. It yields the protein CASSFVGGAPKNIQYF.

CDR3 DNA: TGTGCCAGCAGTCTCATATGGGCCTCCCAAGAGACCCAGTACTTC. Translated: CASSLIWASQETQYF. The chain is built from TRBV6-5 and TRBJ2-5; no clear D. Between the trimmed V and J ends, which lost 5 bases and 1 base, there was a span of 14 bases. The CDR3 loop spans 15 amino acids. Germline loops: CDR1 MNHEY, CDR2 SVGAGI.

This chain joins TRBV27 and TRBJ1-3; D is ambiguous. CDR3 length: 14 residues. CDR1 and CDR2 (germline): MNHEY, SMNVEV (reference sequence). The V end lost 0 bases, the J end lost 6 bases, and 9 bases lay between the germline ends. The CDR3, as DNA: TGTGCCAGCAGTTTATCGTATTATTTAAACACCATATATTTT. Its protein product is CASSLSYYLNTIYF.

The J gene is TRBJ1-6, the V gene TRBV12-3 or TRBV12-4; 7 bases are a match to TRBD1. J lost 10 bases, V lost 3 bases, and 3 bases had no gene match. The CDR3 is 13 residues long. CDR3 coding DNA: TGTGCCAGCAGTTTTACAGGGGAGTCACCCCTCCACTTT. It translates to CASSFTGESPLHF.

The chain recombines TRBV28 with TRBJ1-1, with D maybe TRBD1 (5 bases). The CDR3 consists of 13 residues. Germline V gene data show CDR1 as MDHEN and CDR2 as SYDVKM. The V and J ends lost 4 bases and 1 base respectively, with 7 bases between them. Written as DNA, the CDR3 is TGTGCCAGCAGTTCTGGACAGAACACTGAAGCTTTCTTT. Translation: CASSSGQNTEAFF.

The J gene is TRBJ1-1, the V gene TRBV18, with TRBD1 matching 8 bases. Germline V CDR1 and CDR2: KGHSH, LQKENI. This CDR3 region has 15 residues. The J segment lost 0 bases and the V segment lost 3 bases, leaving 3 bases of the junction unmatched. In DNA, the CDR3 is TGTGCCAGCTCACCTACACAGGGGGTGAACACTGAAGCTTTCTTT. Its translation: CASSPTQGVNTEAFF.

V and J are TRBV5-6 and TRBJ1-5, with 8 bases identical to TRBD1. The CDR3 is 16 residues long. CDR1 is SGHDT, CDR2 YYEEEE, per germline. Unmatched junction bases numbered 6, after V lost 0 bases and J lost 4 bases. This CDR3 is CASSLARDRLNQPQHF. The CDR3 bases are TGTGCCAGCAGCTTGGCCCGGGACAGGCTGAATCAGCCCCAGCATTTT.